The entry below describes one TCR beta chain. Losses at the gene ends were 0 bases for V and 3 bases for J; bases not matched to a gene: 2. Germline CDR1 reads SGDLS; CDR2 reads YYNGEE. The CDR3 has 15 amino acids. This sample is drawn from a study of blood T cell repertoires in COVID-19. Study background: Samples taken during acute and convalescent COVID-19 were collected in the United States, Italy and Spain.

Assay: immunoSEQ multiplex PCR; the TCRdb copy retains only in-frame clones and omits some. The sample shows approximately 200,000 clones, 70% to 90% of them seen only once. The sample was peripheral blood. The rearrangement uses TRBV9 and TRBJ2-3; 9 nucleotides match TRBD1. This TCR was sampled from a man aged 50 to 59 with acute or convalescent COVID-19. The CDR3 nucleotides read TGTGCCAGCAGCGTAGGACAGGGGGGGACAGATACGCAGTATTTT. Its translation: CASSVGQGGTDTQYF.